The 13 T cell receptor beta chains below were found in one sample sequenced in a study of early T cells in non-severe SARS-CoV-2 infection. A single record per CDR3 protein comes from TCRdb applying MiXCR to the 5' RACE reads. The table has about 44,000 distinct CDR3 sequences, around 6.1% seen once. Here the sequenced sample was whole blood, taken at baseline. The receptor source for this set is an adult who was a healthcare worker with PCR-confirmed SARS-CoV-2 infection or an uninfected control (not recorded which).

A word on this clonotype: This CDR3 fails to terminate in the conserved phenylalanine or tryptophan, so it likely reflects a read error. J is TRBJ2-5 and V is TRBV30, with no clear D. This CDR3 region has 12 residues. Germline V CDR1 and CDR2: GTSNPN, SVGIG (reference sequence). V was cut by 4 bases and J by 1 base, with 7 bases left in between. The CDR3 sequence is CAWNWIQETQYS. CDR3 nucleotides: TGTGCCTGGAACTGGATCCAAGAGACCCAGTACTCC.

This clonotype was observed a few times. The CDR3 sequence is CASSVILGAPYEQYF. CDR3 DNA: TGTGCCAGCAGTGTGATCTTGGGGGCCCCCTACGAGCAGTACTTC. The chain uses TRBV6-1 and TRBJ2-7; possible D gene TRBD1, 6 bases. The CDR3 extends over 15 amino acids. V lost 4 bases to trimming and J lost 2 bases, with 15 bases between them. The germline V gene has CDR1 MNHNS and CDR2 SASEGT.

This clonotype is medium-sized by share. V gene TRBV6-6 combines with J gene TRBJ2-3; no definite D call. Germline lookup yields CDR1 MNHNY and CDR2 SVGAGI (reference sequence). This CDR3 has 17 amino acids. V was cut by 7 bases and J by 2 bases, with 22 bases left in between. The CDR3 loop reads CASTASPQRRTTDTQYF. CDR3 bases: TGTGCCAGCACCGCCTCCCCCCAGCGTCGGACCACAGATACGCAGTATTTT.

V gene TRBV29-1 combines with J gene TRBJ2-1; D call uncertain. Trimming pared 7 bases from V and 2 bases from J, leaving 15 bases between. From germline, CDR1 is SQVTM and CDR2 ANQGSEA. The CDR3 runs 14 residues. The CDR3 DNA reads TGCAGCGCCGTAGGGCGTCTTGCCTACAATGAGCAGTTCTTC. Translated: CSAVGRLAYNEQFF.

The chain carries TRBV7-8 and TRBJ2-3; 7 nucleotides align to TRBD2. V was clipped by 5 bases and J by 2 bases; unmatched bases: 7. The CDR3 runs to 15 residues. Germline V gene lookup returns CDR1 SGHVS and CDR2 FQNEAQ. The CDR3 region is CASSRQAGPTDTQYF. In nucleotides, the CDR3 is TGTGCCAGCAGCAGACAAGCGGGGCCCACAGATACGCAGTATTTT.

The chain has TRBV7-2 and TRBJ2-5; D is possibly TRBD2 (6 bases). CDR1 SGHTA and CDR2 FQGNSA come from the germline V gene. CDR3 length equals 14 residues. The V and J ends lost 5 bases and 5 bases respectively, with 15 bases between them. The CDR3 nucleotides read TGTGCCAGCAGCCCGACAAACGCGGGGGAGACCCAGTACTTC. This encodes CASSPTNAGETQYF.

This rearrangement joins TRBV30 to TRBJ2-3; 12 bases are a match to TRBD2. Germline CDR1 reads GTSNPN; CDR2 reads SVGIG (reference sequence). The CDR3 spans 15 residues. V dropped 5 bases and J dropped 4; count of bases not matched to a gene: 7. CDR3 sequence: CAWAPGLAGADTQYF. DNA of the CDR3: TGTGCCTGGGCGCCGGGACTAGCGGGCGCAGATACGCAGTATTTT.

This clonotype was detected ten times or more. This chain links TRBV5-6 with TRBJ1-5, with no clear D. V lost 1 base, J lost 7 bases, and 6 bases lay in between. The CDR3 extends over 12 amino acids. From germline, CDR1 is SGHDT and CDR2 YYEEEE. In DNA form, the CDR3 reads TGTGCCAGCAGCTTGTTCGGCCAGCCCCAGCATTTT. Its translation is CASSLFGQPQHF. Full variable domain (missing parts from reference TRBV5-6 and TRBJ1-5): DAGVTQSPTHLIKTRGQQVTLRCSPKSGHDTVSWYQQALGQGPQFIFQYYEEEERQRGNFPDRFSGHQFPNYSSELNVNALLLGDSALYLCASSLFGQPQHFGDGTRLSIL.

This chain joins TRBV5-4 and TRBJ2-1; D gene ambiguous. The length of the CDR3 is 16 residues. Trimming stripped 3 bases from V and 2 bases from J, with 15 bases between. Germline V gives CDR1 SGHNT, CDR2 YYREEE (reference sequence). The CDR3 DNA is TGTGCCAGCAGCTCCGCCCTGGGCGGTCCCTACAATGAGCAGTTCTTC. It specifies CASSSALGGPYNEQFF.

This clonotype was recorded at least ten times. This chain links TRBV27 with TRBJ2-2; the match to TRBD1 covers 9 bases. J gave up 8 bases and V 5 bases, and 12 bases lay outside the gene matches. CDR3 size: 16 residues. CDR1 and CDR2 (germline): MNHEY, SMNVEV (reference sequence). The CDR3 spells CASSHIRQGGTGELFF. CDR3 DNA sequence: TGTGCCAGCAGTCATATCCGACAGGGGGGAACAGGGGAGCTGTTTTTT.

The chain carries TRBV25-1 and TRBJ2-7; D is undetermined. Germline CDR1 MGHDK, CDR2 SYGVNS. The CDR3 is 13 amino acids. Between the trimmed V and J ends, which lost 2 bases and 3 bases, there was a span of 8 bases. The CDR3 DNA reads as TGTGCCAGCAGTGAAAGGGCCCGCTACGAGCAGTACTTC. It translates to CASSERARYEQYF.

This clonotype was counted ten times or more. This chain uses TRBV7-2 with TRBJ2-7; perhaps TRBD1 as D (5 bases). V gave up 5 bases and J gave up 6 bases, with 17 bases separating them. The CDR3 runs to 14 residues. Germline V gives CDR1 SGHTA, CDR2 FQGNSA. In nucleotides, the CDR3 is TGTGCCAGCAGCCACCCCGGACATGCCGCCGAGCAGTACTTC. Residues: CASSHPGHAAEQYF.

This clonotype was seen more than once but under ten times. The chain recombines TRBV14 with TRBJ2-1; 9 bases agree with TRBD2. V trimming: 5 bases; J trimming: 4 bases; junction bases outside the gene matches: 9. Germline V CDR1 and CDR2: SGHDN, FVKESK. There are 16 residues in the CDR3. CDR3 nucleotide sequence: TGTGCCAGCAGCTCGACTTGGAGCGGGGGGTACAATGAGCAGTTCTTC. It specifies CASSSTWSGGYNEQFF.